Listed here are 32 T cell receptor beta chains from one sample, sequenced in a study of cytomegalovirus exposure and HLA in healthy donors. PCR involved 60 Vbeta and 13 Jbeta primers. The method was immunoSEQ multiplex PCR; TCRdb's version includes in-frame clones alone and lacks a portion of them. The sample holds about 94,000 clones; around 82% are singletons and the top ten take 0.76%. Sequenced material: PBMCs. These receptor sequences come from a woman in her fifties or sixties in good health and CMV-seronegative.

The chain uses TRBV7-9 and TRBJ2-1, with D unclear. The germline CDR1 and CDR2 sequences are SEHNR and FQNEAQ (reference sequence). The CDR3 covers 12 residues. Trimming took off 5 bases at V and 6 bases at J, with 8 bases between the two ends. Written as DNA, the CDR3 is TGTGCCAGCAGCCCGTACATCAATGAGCAGTTCTTC. Translation: CASSPYINEQFF. Looking up the rest from reference TRBV7-9 and TRBJ2-1 gives the full variable domain: DTGVSQNPRHKITKRGQNVTFRCDPISEHNRLYWYRQTLGQGPEFLTYFQNEAQLEKSRLLSDRFSAERPKGSFSTLEIQRTEQGDSAMYLCASSPYINEQFFGPGTRLTVL.

The CDR3 sequence: CASSRAGTPKNIQYF. The CDR3 DNA sequence: TGTGCCAGCAGCCGGGCCGGGACACCAAAAAACATTCAGTACTTC. This sequence joins TRBV28 and TRBJ2-4; tentatively, D is TRBD1 (6 bases). CDR1 is MDHEN, CDR2 SYDVKM, per germline. This CDR3 has 15 amino acids. Trimming took 6 bases from V and 4 from J, leaving 16 bases between them.

V gene TRBV10-3 combines with J gene TRBJ1-1; 9 nucleotides agree with TRBD1. CDR3 length: 17 residues. After removal of 0 bases from V and 5 bases from J, the junction contained 10 bases not matched to a gene. Germline assignment: CDR1 ENHRY and CDR2 SYGVKD. CDR3 nucleotides: TGTGCCATCAGTGAGTCGCGAGTCCAGACAGGGGGAACTGAAGCTTTCTTT. It yields the protein CAISESRVQTGGTEAFF.

The rearrangement links TRBV11-2 to TRBJ2-2; 12 bases map to TRBD2. From germline, CDR1 is SGHAT and CDR2 FQNNGV. V lost 5 bases to trimming and J lost 6 bases; unmatched junction nucleotides: 4. The CDR3 extends over 15 amino acids. For the CDR3, the DNA is TGTGCCAGCAGCGTCGGACTAGCGGGACCCGGGGAGCTGTTTTTT. This codes for CASSVGLAGPGELFF.

This clone was picked up one time. Written as DNA, the CDR3 is TGTGCCACCAGCTATGGGACAGGCCATCAGCCCCAGCATTTT. Translation gives CATSYGTGHQPQHF. The rearrangement uses TRBV15 and TRBJ1-5; TRBD1 aligns across 8 bases. This CDR3 comprises 14 residues. Germline CDR1 reads LNHNV; CDR2 reads YYDKDF (reference sequence). The ends lost 5 bases at V and 5 bases at J; junction bases unmatched: 5. The full variable domain, in which reference TRBV15 and TRBJ1-5 provide the parts outside the CDR3, is DAMVIQNPRYQVTQFGKPVTLSCSQTLNHNVMYWYQQKSSQAPKLLFHYYDKDFNNEADTPDNFQSRRPNTSFCFLDIRSPGLGDTAMYLCATSYGTGHQPQHFGDGTRLSIL.

The gene calls are TRBV19 and TRBJ2-1; D gene uncertain. The germline CDR1 and CDR2 sequences are LNHDA and SQIVND (reference sequence). The V and J ends lost 10 bases and 10 bases respectively, with 14 bases between them. The CDR3 is 11 amino acids. The CDR3 region has the DNA TGTGCCACCTTTATCGGCGGCGAGCAGTTCTTC. Protein sequence: CATFIGGEQFF.

The chain recombines TRBV5-7 with TRBJ1-2; D remains ambiguous. TRBV5-7 is sorted into the ORF group, with uncertain function. The CDR3 covers 16 residues. Trimming cost V 0 bases and J 3 bases, with 15 bases left between them. The CDR3 here is CASSLGLSVTHYGYTF. As DNA, the CDR3 is TGTGCCAGCAGCTTGGGATTATCGGTAACCCACTATGGCTACACCTTC.

J is TRBJ1-3 and V is TRBV28; 8 bases fit TRBD1. Germline CDR1 MDHEN, CDR2 SYDVKM. J gave up 0 bases and V 7 bases, and 17 bases lay outside the gene matches. The CDR3 consists of 19 residues. This CDR3 reads CASILSRDRHTTSGNTIYF. The CDR3 region has the DNA TGTGCCAGCATCCTTTCTCGGGACAGGCACACAACCTCTGGAAACACCATATATTTT.

The J gene is TRBJ2-7, the V gene TRBV6-5; no definite D call. V dropped 6 bases and J dropped 0 bases, with 12 bases sitting between them. Germline V gene lookup returns CDR1 MNHEY and CDR2 SVGAGI. The CDR3 extends over 14 amino acids. The CDR3 is CASSFSDLSYEQYF. The CDR3 DNA follows: TGTGCCAGCAGCTTCAGCGACCTCTCCTACGAGCAGTACTTC.

The J gene is TRBJ2-3, the V gene TRBV25-1, with D uncertain. The ends were cut back, 0 bases at V and 4 bases at J, with 17 bases in the middle. CDR1 is MGHDK and CDR2 is SYGVNS in the germline V gene. The CDR3 loop spans 17 amino acids. CDR3 coding DNA: TGTGCCAGCAGTGAATATGTAGCCTGGAATCGCCCAGATACGCAGTATTTT. This sequence encodes CASSEYVAWNRPDTQYF.

This clone was seen just once. The chain employs TRBV7-7 and TRBJ2-1; D gene ambiguous. Trimming pared 1 base from V and 10 bases from J, leaving 11 bases between. Per the germline V gene, CDR1 is SSHAT and CDR2 is FNYEAQ (reference sequence). The CDR3 runs 13 residues. CDR3 DNA sequence: TGTGCCAGCAGCTTAGGGTCGAGCACCGAGCAGTTCTTC. Its translation is CASSLGSSTEQFF. Variable domain in full (rest from reference TRBV7-7 and TRBJ2-1): GAGVSQSPRYKVTKRGQDVTLRCDPISSHATLYWYQQALGQGPEFLTYFNYEAQPDKSGLPSDRFSAERPEGSISTLTIQRTEQRDSAMYRCASSLGSSTEQFFGPGTRLTVL.

The J gene is TRBJ1-3, the V gene TRBV5-4; D gene unclear. Trimming shortened V by 0 bases and J by 4 bases, and 11 bases separated the two germline ends. The germline CDR1 and CDR2 sequences are SGHNT and YYREEE (reference sequence). There are 15 residues in the CDR3. CDR3 amino acids: CASSLDSHEGNTIYF. The CDR3 bases are TGTGCCAGCAGCTTGGACAGTCACGAAGGAAACACCATATATTTT.

The J gene is TRBJ1-1, the V gene TRBV5-1; D may be TRBD1 (5 bases). The CDR3 extends over 12 amino acids. Germline-derived CDR1 and CDR2 are SGHRS and YFSETQ. Trimming cost V 4 bases and J 5 bases, with 9 bases left between them. The CDR3 sequence: CASSTGKTEAFF. CDR3 DNA sequence: TGCGCCAGCAGCACAGGAAAAACTGAAGCTTTCTTT.

This clone was counted only a few times. The rearrangement joins TRBV10-1 to TRBJ2-1; TRBD1 aligns across 11 bases. The CDR3 loop spans 16 amino acids. V gave up 4 bases and J gave up 7 bases; unmatched junction bases: 9. Germline V gene data show CDR1 as WNHNN and CDR2 as SYGVQD (reference sequence). DNA for the CDR3: TGCGCCAGCAGTGTATTAGGGGGACAGGGGGTAAATGAGCAGTTCTTC. It codes for CASSVLGGQGVNEQFF.

The J gene is TRBJ1-2, the V gene TRBV2, with D possibly TRBD1 on 5 matching bases. This CDR3 is built from 12 residues. The V gene's germline CDR1 is SNHLY and CDR2 FYNNEI. Trimming took off 7 bases at V and 13 bases at J, with 19 bases between the two ends. The CDR3 spells CASISQGQWFTF. Here the CDR3 DNA reads TGTGCCAGCATATCTCAGGGTCAGTGGTTCACCTTC.

The chain joins TRBV6-5 to TRBJ1-3, with D possibly being TRBD1 (5 bases). The V end was cut by 2 bases, the J end by 3 bases, with 11 bases between. Germline assignment: CDR1 MNHEY and CDR2 SVGAGI. The CDR3 runs to 15 residues. The CDR3 loop is CASSYGQGGGNTIYF. CDR3 bases: TGTGCCAGCAGTTACGGGCAGGGCGGTGGAAACACCATATATTTT.

The chain has TRBV7-2 and TRBJ1-4; TRBD1 matches 8 bases. CDR1 is SGHTA and CDR2 is FQGNSA in the germline V gene. CDR3 length: 15 amino acids. J was trimmed by 3 bases and V by 4 bases; bases with no gene match: 4. CDR3 sequence reads: CASSWTGWANEKLFF. The CDR3 nucleotides read TGTGCCAGCAGCTGGACAGGGTGGGCTAATGAAAAACTGTTTTTT.

The chain couples TRBV11-2 to TRBJ2-5, with 9 bases that match TRBD1. The CDR3 is made up of 17 amino acids. Germline lookup yields CDR1 SGHAT and CDR2 FQNNGV. Trimming removed 6 bases from V and 4 bases from J; junction bases left unmatched: 15. CDR3 nucleotides: TGTGCCAGCAGTCCTAGGGCTGGGACAGGGAGGTTAGAGACCCAGTACTTC. This encodes CASSPRAGTGRLETQYF.

The rearrangement joins TRBV28 to TRBJ2-1; D is perhaps TRBD2 (6 bases). Germline V lookup: CDR1 MDHEN, CDR2 SYDVKM. The CDR3 has 14 amino acids. Trimming removed 8 bases at V and 4 bases at J, with 15 bases between. The CDR3 spells CASSELAEYNEQFF. Written as DNA, the CDR3 is TGTGCCAGCTCAGAGTTAGCGGAATACAATGAGCAGTTCTTC.

In its sample, this clone was seen once. The chain is built from TRBV9 and TRBJ2-2; D is possibly TRBD2 (6 bases). The CDR3 has 17 residues. Per the germline V gene, CDR1 is SGDLS and CDR2 is YYNGEE. Trimming cost V 0 bases and J 3 bases, with 15 bases left between them. The chain's CDR3 is CASSVGGGGLDTGELFF. Written as DNA, the CDR3 is TGTGCCAGCAGCGTAGGGGGTGGGGGGTTGGACACCGGGGAGCTGTTTTTT. Supplemented by reference TRBV9 and TRBJ2-2, the full variable domain reads DSGVTQTPKHLITATGQRVTLRCSPRSGDLSVYWYQQSLDQGLQFLIQYYNGEERAKGNILERFSAQQFPDLHSELNLSSLELGDSALYFCASSVGGGGLDTGELFFGEGSRLTVL.

V and J are TRBV4-3 and TRBJ2-1, with no clear D. This CDR3 spans 13 amino acids. CDR1 LGHNA and CDR2 YSLEER come from the germline V gene. V lost 0 bases, J lost 9 bases, and 9 bases lay in between. The CDR3 DNA reads TGCGCCAGCAGCCAAGATTCTGCGTTTGAGCAGTTCTTC. Translation gives CASSQDSAFEQFF.

The gene calls are TRBV30 and TRBJ1-5; 10 bases agree with TRBD1. Per germline, CDR1 GTSNPN and CDR2 SVGIG (reference sequence). The V gene end was trimmed by 1 base and the J gene end by 5 bases; junction bases not matched to a gene: 2. This CDR3 has 14 residues. This chain's CDR3 is CAWSAGQGDQPQHF. The CDR3 nucleotides are TGTGCCTGGAGTGCCGGACAGGGGGATCAGCCCCAGCATTTT.

The rearrangement links TRBV10-3 to TRBJ2-3; 10 positions match TRBD2. Trimming at V came to 1 base and at J to 1 base, leaving 8 bases not matched to a gene. There are 18 residues in the CDR3. Germline CDR1 and CDR2: ENHRY and SYGVKD. The CDR3 loop is CAISELDSGGPGTDTQYF. The CDR3 DNA is TGTGCCATCAGTGAGTTGGATAGCGGGGGGCCCGGCACAGATACGCAGTATTTT.

The J gene is TRBJ2-7, the V gene TRBV4-1; 8 nucleotides line up with TRBD1. Germline trimming cut 4 bases from V and 2 bases from J; bases unmatched to any gene: 4. The CDR3 has 14 amino acids. CDR1 and CDR2 from the germline V gene are MGHRA and YSYEKL. CDR3 bases: TGCGCCAGCAGCCTTGGACAGGGAACCTACGAGCAGTACTTC. This codes for CASSLGQGTYEQYF.

This clone was seen a handful of times. J is TRBJ1-2 and V is TRBV15, with D possibly TRBD1 on 5 matching bases. The CDR3 sequence is 15 residues long. CDR1 and CDR2 from the germline V gene are LNHNV and YYDKDF (reference sequence). Trimming left V 0 bases short and J 6 bases short, with 14 bases between. CDR3 sequence (DNA): TGTGCCACCAGCAGAGATCAGGGAGGGTTCCATGGCTACACCTTC. This codes for CATSRDQGGFHGYTF.

The genes are TRBV7-2 and TRBJ1-1; 11 bases align to TRBD1. CDR3 size: 16 residues. Germline V CDR1 and CDR2: SGHTA, FQGNSA. V dropped 5 bases and J dropped 0; count of bases not matched to a gene: 5. The CDR3 region is CASSPDRGRVNTEAFF. CDR3 bases: TGTGCCAGCAGCCCGGACAGGGGGCGCGTGAACACTGAAGCTTTCTTT.

V is TRBV5-1 and J is TRBJ1-1; possibly TRBD1 for D (5 bases). The CDR3 runs to 13 residues. Germline CDR1 reads SGHRS; CDR2 reads YFSETQ. V was shortened by 7 bases and J by 0 bases, with 10 bases between the two germline ends. The CDR3 region is CASLGGMNTEAFF. The DNA of the CDR3 is TGCGCCAGCCTGGGGGGGATGAACACTGAAGCTTTCTTT.

The chain is built from TRBV7-9 and TRBJ2-3; 9 nucleotides agree with TRBD2. Trimming cost V 4 bases and J 5 bases; bases outside gene matches: 7. CDR3 size: 15 residues. From germline, CDR1 is SEHNR and CDR2 FQNEAQ (reference sequence). Here the CDR3 reads CASSYSGRSVDTQYF. The CDR3 region has the DNA TGTGCCAGCAGCTATAGCGGGAGAAGTGTAGATACGCAGTATTTT.

J is TRBJ2-2 and V is TRBV30; 8 bases match TRBD1. The V segment lost 3 bases and the J segment 4 bases; nucleotides outside the gene matches: 7. CDR3 length: 15 amino acids. From germline, CDR1 is GTSNPN and CDR2 SVGIG (reference sequence). The CDR3 region has the DNA TGTGCCTGGAGGGCGGACAGGGTGCGCACCGGGGAGCTGTTTTTT. Its protein is CAWRADRVRTGELFF.

In DNA form, the CDR3 reads TGTGCCAGCAGTTACCGGGGACTAGCTAGCACAGATACGCAGTATTTT. As protein: CASSYRGLASTDTQYF. The gene calls are TRBV6-6 and TRBJ2-3; the match to TRBD2 covers 9 bases. This CDR3 has 16 residues. Germline V gives CDR1 MNHNY, CDR2 SVGAGI (reference sequence). Trimming removed 2 bases from V and 0 bases from J; junction bases left unmatched: 3.

In its sample, this clone was seen a few times. The chain couples TRBV4-1 to TRBJ2-7; D unresolved. The germline V gene has CDR1 MGHRA and CDR2 YSYEKL. V was shortened by 3 bases and J by 0 bases, with 6 bases between the two germline ends. The CDR3 is 13 amino acids. CDR3 bases: TGCGCCAGCAGCCACCCAAACTCCTACGAGCAGTACTTC. Its protein is CASSHPNSYEQYF.

This clone has just a few counts. The chain links TRBV11-3 to TRBJ2-2; TRBD1 matches at 8 bases. Trimming took 1 base from V and 5 from J; bases not matched to a gene: 6. Germline V lookup: CDR1 SGHNT, CDR2 YENEEA. There are 16 residues in the CDR3. The CDR3 sequence is CASSLGTGLPTGELFF. The CDR3 DNA reads as TGTGCCAGCAGCTTAGGGACAGGGTTACCGACCGGGGAGCTGTTTTTT.